Detailed here is one TCR beta chain. What it binds is unknown. 5'RACE with constant-segment primers built TCRalpha and TCRbeta cDNA libraries with UMIs. TCRdb redid the calling of the 5' RACE reads with MiXCR, one entry per CDR3 protein. The sample records 100,000 to 150,000 distinct CDR3 sequences, about 5.9% being singletons. This entry is derived from a study of T-cell memory formation after mild COVID-19. Background on the study: Largely, TCR clusters stayed within a single donor. Study results and limitations: Mainly in CM and EM were contracting CD4+ clones; CD8+ were in EMRA. Clones shrinking between day 15 and 85 showed a balanced CD4/CD8 split, and those that grew later tilted toward CD4+.

The CDR3 is 13 residues long. From germline, CDR1 is GTSNPN and CDR2 SVGIG (reference sequence). Trimming removed 3 bases from V and 3 bases from J, with 11 bases in between. This TCR came from an adult woman who had mild COVID-19 (a few samples of this study predate the infection). Cell type and time point are not known. The sample comprised PBMCs or a T cell subset sorted from them (not recorded which). The chain joins TRBV30 to TRBJ2-5, with D perhaps being TRBD1 or TRBD2 (5 bases each). The CDR3 is CAWRPWGKETQYF. In nucleotides, the CDR3 is TGTGCCTGGAGGCCCTGGGGGAAAGAGACCCAGTACTTC.